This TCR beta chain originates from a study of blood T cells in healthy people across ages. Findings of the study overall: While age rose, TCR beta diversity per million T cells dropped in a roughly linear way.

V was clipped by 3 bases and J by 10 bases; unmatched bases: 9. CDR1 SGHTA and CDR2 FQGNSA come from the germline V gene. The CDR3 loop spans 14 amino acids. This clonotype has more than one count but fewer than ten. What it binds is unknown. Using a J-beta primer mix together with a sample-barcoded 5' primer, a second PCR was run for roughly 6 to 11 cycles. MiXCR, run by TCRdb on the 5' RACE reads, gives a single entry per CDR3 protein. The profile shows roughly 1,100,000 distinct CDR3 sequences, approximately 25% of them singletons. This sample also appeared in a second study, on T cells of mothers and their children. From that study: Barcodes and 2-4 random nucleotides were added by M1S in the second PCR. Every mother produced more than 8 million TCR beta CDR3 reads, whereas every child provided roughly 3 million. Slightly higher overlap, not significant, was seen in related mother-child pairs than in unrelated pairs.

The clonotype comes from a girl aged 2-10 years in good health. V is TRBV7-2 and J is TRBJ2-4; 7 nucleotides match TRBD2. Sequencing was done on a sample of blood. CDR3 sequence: CASSLTREGTIQYF. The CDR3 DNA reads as TGTGCCAGCAGCTTGACCAGGGAGGGCACTATTCAGTACTTC.